This TCR beta chain appears in the sequencing data of a study of cytomegalovirus exposure and HLA in healthy donors. Use of 60 Vbeta and 13 Jbeta primers characterized the PCR. Under the authors' procedure: An analysis that came later counted 80 million or so unique TCR beta chains, some 11 million shared. Clones were read by immunoSEQ multiplex PCR, and TCRdb kept only the in-frame ones, dropping some. V, J and clone size reflect that table, while D and trimming were determined from the DNA. The sample yields some 200,000 clones, more than 85% seen once. A remark on this clone: No antigen is known for it.

The CDR3 has 14 residues. Germline-derived CDR1 and CDR2 are SNHLY and FYNNEI. V lost 5 bases and J lost 1, with 11 bases in between. Study-wide findings and caveats: It was approximately 150 TCR beta chains that were listed as cytomegalovirus-associated. A later analysis linked a missense DCLRE1C variant to TCR beta V- and J-gene trimming. Certain indistinguishable V segments, among them TRBV6-2 and TRBV6-3, were excluded.

This TCR came from a girl less than two years old in good health and CMV-seronegative. Sequencing was carried out using PBMCs. The chain joins TRBV2 to TRBJ1-1, with D unresolved. In nucleotides, the CDR3 is TGTGCCAGCAGTTTAGTAGTGAGGAACACTGAAGCTTTCTTT. Translated, it gives CASSLVVRNTEAFF.